This T cell receptor beta chain comes out of a study of T cell repertoires in cytomegalovirus infection. Study in general: Matching HLA type and CMV infection were both indicated by public TCR beta signatures.

Each CDR3 protein is one row after TCRdb ran MiXCR on the reads. The sample gives about 530,000 distinct CDR3 sequences, more than 20% of which show up once; over 10% is in the top ten. V lost 4 bases to trimming and J lost 5 bases, with 14 bases between them. Germline CDR1 is SGHVS and CDR2 is FQNEAQ. This CDR3 has 14 amino acids. This clonotype has more than one count but fewer than ten. What it recognizes is unknown. Study-level findings and limits: Identification of carriers of CMV plus the relevant HLA was achieved through cumulative public TCR beta family frequency.

This TCR was sampled from a human donor in good health (CMV status not recorded). Some clones in this sample may be carry-over from other donors' samples. Sequencing was performed on PBMCs. V gene TRBV7-8 combines with J gene TRBJ2-5; D perhaps matches TRBD2 (6 bases). This CDR3 is CASSSGLWGETQYF. The CDR3 coding sequence is TGTGCCAGCAGCTCGGGACTCTGGGGGGAGACCCAGTACTTC.